This T cell receptor (beta chain) was sequenced for a study of blood T cells in healthy people across ages. The ends were cut back, 0 bases at V and 5 bases at J, with 9 bases in the middle. The CDR3 sequence is 13 residues long. From germline, CDR1 is GTSNPN and CDR2 SVGIG (reference sequence). General study results and limits: Roughly linearly, TCR beta diversity per million T cells fell as age increased. Any changes in expanded clonotypes were possibly confounded, as donor CMV status remained unknown.

Note on this clonotype: The antigen remains unidentified.

The authors ran a second PCR of about 7 to 11 cycles using a sample-barcoded 5' primer and a J-beta primer mix. A single record per CDR3 protein comes from TCRdb applying MiXCR to the 5' RACE reads. The sample shows about 670,000 distinct CDR3 sequences, approximately 52% of them seen only once. The chain couples TRBV30 to TRBJ2-3; D not certain. The sequence was obtained from an elderly woman in good health. Sequenced material: blood. As DNA, the CDR3 is TGTGCCTGGAGTGTACTGACTGGAGATACGCAGTATTTT. It is translated as CAWSVLTGDTQYF.